These 31 T cell receptor beta chains originate from one sample sequenced in a study of response to subunit inactivated influenza vaccine. In TCRdb, the RT-PCR reads were re-called with MiXCR into one record per CDR3 protein. The repertoire holds approximately 730,000 distinct CDR3 sequences, with over 11% as singletons. The sequencing used PBMCs from blood, collected 14 to 15 days before vaccination. The receptors here all came from a man aged 50 to 60 who received an inactivated influenza vaccine.

The chain joins TRBV20-1 to TRBJ1-4; TRBD1 is a possible D gene (6 bases). There are 14 residues in the CDR3. Germline CDR1 DFQATT, CDR2 SNEGSKA (reference sequence). V lost 3 bases, J lost 8 bases, and 16 bases lay in between. CDR3 in DNA: TGCAGTGCTAGGCCGGCGGACAGTGGGGAAAAACTGTTTTTT. It specifies CSARPADSGEKLFF.

This clonotype was seen ten or more times. The chain joins TRBV15 to TRBJ2-2; unclear D gene. Per germline, CDR1 LNHNV and CDR2 YYDKDF (reference sequence). This CDR3 has 13 amino acids. V was pared by 8 bases and J by 2 bases, with 9 bases between. The CDR3 DNA follows: TGTGCCACCTCGGCAGCAAACACCGGGGAGCTGTTTTTT. Protein: CATSAANTGELFF.

V usage is TRBV6-1 and J usage is TRBJ2-5; D might be TRBD1 (8 bases). Germline V gene lookup returns CDR1 MNHNS and CDR2 SASEGT. This CDR3 comprises 14 residues. The V end was cut by 6 bases, the J end by 5 bases, with 16 bases between. The CDR3 protein is CASSHDRGGETQYF. Written as DNA, the CDR3 is TGTGCCAGCAGCCACGACAGGGGAGGGGAGACCCAGTACTTC.

This clonotype was counted between two and nine times. The J gene is TRBJ1-1, the V gene TRBV20-1, with D unresolved. V was shortened by 3 bases and J by 5 bases, with 7 bases between the two germline ends. The CDR3 has 11 amino acids. Germline CDR1 reads DFQATT; CDR2 reads SNEGSKA (reference sequence). The CDR3 region is CSASIRTEAFF. The CDR3, as DNA: TGCAGTGCTAGTATTCGTACTGAAGCTTTCTTT.

This clonotype has more than one count but fewer than ten. V and J are TRBV9 and TRBJ2-3, with D tentatively TRBD1 or TRBD2 (5 bases each). Germline CDR1 is SGDLS and CDR2 is YYNGEE. CDR3 length: 14 amino acids. Trimming removed 2 bases at V and 3 bases at J, with 10 bases between. The CDR3 DNA follows: TGTGCCAGCAGCGTTGTAGGGGAGACAGATACGCAGTATTTT. Protein sequence: CASSVVGETDTQYF. The entire variable domain, with the rest obtained from reference TRBV9 and TRBJ2-3, is as follows: DSGVTQTPKHLITATGQRVTLRCSPRSGDLSVYWYQQSLDQGLQFLIQYYNGEERAKGNILERFSAQQFPDLHSELNLSSLELGDSALYFCASSVVGETDTQYFGPGTRLTVL.

V gene TRBV7-8 combines with J gene TRBJ2-1, with 9 bases that match TRBD2. Germline CDR1 is SGHVS and CDR2 is FQNEAQ. The CDR3 length is 16 residues. With V trimmed by 7 bases and J by 4 bases, 11 bases remained unmatched. CDR3 coding DNA: TGTGCCAGCAATCGTGCCGGGACTAGCCGATACAATGAGCAGTTCTTC. Translation: CASNRAGTSRYNEQFF.

The genes are TRBV5-1 and TRBJ2-6; D unresolved. CDR1 is SGHRS and CDR2 is YFSETQ in the germline V gene. The CDR3 loop spans 15 amino acids. V was shortened by 3 bases and J by 3 bases, with 10 bases between the two germline ends. The CDR3 region has the DNA TGCGCCAGCAGCTCTCGGTCCCATGGGGCCAACGTCCTGACTTTC. Translating gives CASSSRSHGANVLTF.

The chain is built from TRBV10-3 and TRBJ1-2; no definite D call. Germline V gene lookup returns CDR1 ENHRY and CDR2 SYGVKD. V lost 2 bases, J lost 8 bases, and 9 bases lay in between. This CDR3 has 12 amino acids. The CDR3 is CAISEGTEGYTF. The CDR3 bases are TGTGCCATCAGTGAGGGTACAGAAGGCTACACCTTC.

V usage is TRBV7-2 and J usage is TRBJ2-1; 8 bases align to TRBD2. This CDR3 is built from 16 residues. Trimming took 0 bases from V and 9 from J; bases not matched to a gene: 10. Germline V gene data show CDR1 as SGHTA and CDR2 as FQGNSA. CDR3 protein: CASSLAQGSGMGEQFF. CDR3 sequence (DNA): TGTGCCAGCAGCTTAGCGCAGGGTAGCGGGATGGGTGAGCAGTTCTTC.

CDR3 bases: TGCAGCGTAGAACTAAGAACGAACACTGAAGCTTTCTTT. Amino acid sequence: CSVELRTNTEAFF. The J gene is TRBJ1-1, the V gene TRBV29-1; D is ambiguous. V was shortened by 6 bases and J by 1 base, with 12 bases between the two germline ends. Per the germline V gene, CDR1 is SQVTM and CDR2 is ANQGSEA. This CDR3 contains 13 residues.

This clonotype was detected a few times. This chain uses TRBV6-6 with TRBJ2-3, with D unresolved. Trimming removed 2 bases from V and 4 bases from J, with 1 base in between. Germline CDR1 MNHNY, CDR2 SVGAGI (reference sequence). CDR3 size: 11 residues. CDR3: CASSYADTQYF. The CDR3 DNA is TGTGCCAGCAGTTACGCAGATACGCAGTATTTT.

The chain joins TRBV27 to TRBJ1-4; D not certain. V was clipped by 1 base and J by 7 bases, with 10 bases between them. The germline V gene has CDR1 MNHEY and CDR2 SMNVEV (reference sequence). The CDR3 totals 14 residues. CDR3 protein: CASSLWSGSEKLFF. The CDR3 coding sequence is TGTGCCAGCAGTTTATGGTCAGGCAGTGAAAAACTGTTTTTT.

This clonotype came up many times. The chain uses TRBV14 and TRBJ2-3; tentative D call: TRBD1 (6 bases). The CDR3 loop spans 15 amino acids. Germline V gene data show CDR1 as SGHDN and CDR2 as FVKESK. Trimming took 0 bases from V and 1 from J, leaving 8 bases between them. In DNA form, the CDR3 reads TGTGCCAGCAGCCAAGACAGGGGAGGCACAGATACGCAGTATTTT. This sequence encodes CASSQDRGGTDTQYF.

The V and J genes are TRBV6-1 and TRBJ2-5, with TRBD1 matching over 8 bases. Germline trimming cut 6 bases from V and 2 bases from J; bases unmatched to any gene: 11. Germline loops: CDR1 MNHNS, CDR2 SASEGT. There are 16 residues in the CDR3. The CDR3 protein is CASSPLPGQGQETQYF. CDR3 DNA: TGTGCCAGCAGCCCACTACCCGGACAGGGACAAGAGACCCAGTACTTC.

This chain links TRBV12-5 with TRBJ2-5; TRBD1 matches 7 bases. This CDR3 comprises 13 residues. The V segment lost 5 bases and the J segment 4 bases; nucleotides outside the gene matches: 4. Germline loops: CDR1 LGHNT, CDR2 FRNRAP. CDR3 in amino acids: CASGETGLETQYF. CDR3 bases: TGTGCTAGTGGTGAGACAGGGCTAGAGACCCAGTACTTC. Full variable domain (outside the CDR3, taken from reference TRBV12-5 and TRBJ2-5): DARVTQTPRHKVTEMGQEVTMRCQPILGHNTVFWYRQTMMQGLELLAYFRNRAPLDDSGMPKDRFSAEMPDATLATLKIQPSEPRDSAVYFCASGETGLETQYFGPGTRLLVL.

In this sample, this clonotype turned up a few times. The chain combines TRBV24-1 with TRBJ2-2, with D possibly matching TRBD2 (6 bases). The CDR3 length is 12 residues. Germline V gene lookup returns CDR1 KGHDR and CDR2 SFDVKD. V shed 9 bases and J shed 7 bases, with 11 bases lying between them. The CDR3 nucleotides read TGTGCCACCCAGGACTATAACGGGGAGCTGTTTTTT. Translation: CATQDYNGELFF.

This chain joins TRBV7-8 and TRBJ2-5, with D perhaps TRBD1 (5 bases). The V gene lost 2 bases and the J gene lost 5 bases, with 12 bases spanning the gap. The length of the CDR3 is 14 residues. Germline V gives CDR1 SGHVS, CDR2 FQNEAQ. CDR3 in amino acids: CASSLLDNWETQYF. In DNA form, the CDR3 reads TGTGCCAGCAGCTTATTGGACAACTGGGAGACCCAGTACTTC.

This chain joins TRBV18 and TRBJ2-1; a weak D match, TRBD2 (6 bases). Germline assignment: CDR1 KGHSH and CDR2 LQKENI. The CDR3 has 14 residues. Trimming left V 5 bases short and J 2 bases short, with 10 bases between. This chain's CDR3 is CASSREDTYNEQFF. In DNA, the CDR3 is TGTGCCAGCTCAAGGGAGGACACCTACAATGAGCAGTTCTTC.

This clonotype was found a few times. The chain is built from TRBV3-1 and TRBJ2-2, with TRBD2 identical over 7 bases. The CDR3 is 18 amino acids. Germline values: CDR1 LGHDT, CDR2 YNNKEL (reference sequence). Trimming cost V 1 base and J 0 bases; bases outside gene matches: 8. For the CDR3, the DNA is TGTGCCAGCAGCCAAGGTCTTAGCGGGCGTACGAACACCGGGGAGCTGTTTTTT. Its protein is CASSQGLSGRTNTGELFF.

This clonotype was counted once. CDR3 amino acids: CASSYSRLAGRITYEQYF. In DNA, the CDR3 is TGTGCCAGCAGTTACTCGAGACTAGCGGGGAGAATAACCTACGAGCAGTACTTC. J is TRBJ2-7 and V is TRBV6-5; 11 bases fit TRBD2. V dropped 0 bases and J dropped 2; count of bases not matched to a gene: 9. This CDR3 has 18 amino acids. Germline V lookup: CDR1 MNHEY, CDR2 SVGAGI.

V gene TRBV12-3 or TRBV12-4 combines with J gene TRBJ2-7, with 9 positions matching TRBD1. V trimming: 6 bases; J trimming: 4 bases; junction bases outside the gene matches: 13. The CDR3 is made up of 16 amino acids. The CDR3 region is CASSTLWTGVYYEQYF. CDR3 DNA: TGTGCCAGCAGCACCCTCTGGACAGGGGTCTATTACGAGCAGTACTTC.

The gene calls are TRBV5-1 and TRBJ1-1; tentative D call: TRBD1 (5 bases). There are 15 residues in the CDR3. V was trimmed by 4 bases and J by 1 base, leaving 14 bases between them. Germline loops: CDR1 SGHRS, CDR2 YFSETQ. For the CDR3, the DNA is TGCGCCAGCAGCGCACCCGGGACGGGGAACACTGAAGCTTTCTTT. Protein: CASSAPGTGNTEAFF.

The V and J genes are TRBV20-1 and TRBJ2-7; no firm D call. Germline loops: CDR1 DFQATT, CDR2 SNEGSKA (reference sequence). Trimming pared 1 base from V and 3 bases from J, leaving 10 bases between. The CDR3 has 13 amino acids. As DNA, the CDR3 is TGCAGTGCTAGAGTTTCGGCAGACTACGAGCAGTACTTC. The encoded protein is CSARVSADYEQYF.

In this sample, this clonotype turned up a few times. This chain connects TRBV6-2 or TRBV6-3 to TRBJ2-7; D may be TRBD1 or TRBD2 (6 bases each). The V and J ends lost 6 bases and 1 base respectively, with 13 bases between them. In germline, CDR1 is MNHEY, CDR2 SVGEGT. The length of the CDR3 is 14 residues. The CDR3: CASRRGAGSYEQYF. CDR3 bases: TGTGCCAGCAGGAGGGGGGCAGGGTCCTACGAGCAGTACTTC.

This clonotype was detected only a few times. The chain recombines TRBV6-2 or TRBV6-3 with TRBJ1-2; D perhaps matches TRBD1 (5 bases). The CDR3 consists of 13 residues. CDR1 is MNHEY, CDR2 SVGEGT, per germline. The ends were cut back, 4 bases at V and 8 bases at J, with 14 bases in the middle. CDR3 nucleotide sequence: TGTGCCAGCAGTTTAAGGGACCCTCGCGGCTACACCTTC. Amino acid sequence: CASSLRDPRGYTF.

A note on this clonotype: A single base separates this from a much larger clone, so it may be a read error. The conserved phenylalanine or tryptophan normally closing the CDR3 is absent here, so this likely arose from a read error. The V call is TRBV4-3, the J call TRBJ1-2, with 10 positions matching TRBD1. Trimming cost V 4 bases and J 2 bases; bases outside gene matches: 4. The CDR3 has 15 amino acids. Germline loops: CDR1 LGHNA, CDR2 YSLEER. The CDR3 protein is CASSPQTGGNYGYTL. The CDR3 nucleotides are TGCGCCAGCAGCCCCCAGACAGGGGGCAACTATGGCTACACCCTC.

The chain links TRBV7-9 to TRBJ2-5, with 7 bases lining up with TRBD2. With V trimmed by 3 bases and J by 1 base, 5 bases remained unmatched. CDR3 size: 15 residues. The germline gives CDR1 SEHNR, CDR2 FQNEAQ (reference sequence). The CDR3 loop is CASSFSSGSQETQYF. DNA for the CDR3: TGTGCCAGCAGCTTCTCTAGCGGTAGCCAAGAGACCCAGTACTTC.

This clonotype came up a few times. J is TRBJ2-7 and V is TRBV3-1, with D perhaps TRBD2 (6 bases). CDR1 LGHDT and CDR2 YNNKEL come from the germline V gene (reference sequence). The CDR3 has 15 amino acids. V was clipped by 1 base and J by 7 bases, with 17 bases between them. CDR3 in DNA: TGTGCCAGCAGCCAAGGTGGGACTCGTGATCTAGAGCAGTACTTC. Translation gives CASSQGGTRDLEQYF.

The rearrangement joins TRBV20-1 to TRBJ1-5; D unresolved. With 0 bases removed from V and 3 bases from J, the gap between germline ends came to 9 bases. Germline CDR1 is DFQATT and CDR2 is SNEGSKA (reference sequence). The CDR3 sequence is 14 residues long. The CDR3: CSARDMRDNQPQHF. CDR3 DNA sequence: TGCAGTGCTAGAGATATGAGAGACAATCAGCCCCAGCATTTT.

This clonotype was picked up a small number of times. The chain combines TRBV5-5 with TRBJ2-7; 7 bases agree with TRBD1. Germline CDR1 is SGHKS and CDR2 is YYEKEE (reference sequence). This CDR3 spans 17 amino acids. V gave up 3 bases and J gave up 0 bases; unmatched junction bases: 12. The CDR3: CASSSLPPGQRSYEQYF. The CDR3 DNA is TGTGCCAGCAGCTCTCTGCCTCCGGGACAGCGCTCCTACGAGCAGTACTTC.

This clonotype has at least ten counts. This CDR3 is CSASRSSSSFEQFF. The DNA of the CDR3 is TGCAGTGCTAGTAGGTCGTCTAGCTCGTTTGAGCAGTTCTTC. The rearrangement joins TRBV20-1 to TRBJ2-1, with D perhaps TRBD2 (5 bases). Germline-derived CDR1 and CDR2 are DFQATT and SNEGSKA (reference sequence). The CDR3 contains 14 residues. Trimming took 3 bases from V and 9 from J, leaving 18 bases between them.